The next 18 T cell receptor beta chains were all read from a single sample in a study of T-cell memory formation after mild COVID-19. Each CDR3 protein is one row after TCRdb ran MiXCR on the 5' RACE reads. The sample lists about 270,000 distinct CDR3 sequences, about 16% seen once, with 2.1% in the top ten. The sample taken for sequencing was PBMCs or a T cell subset sorted from them (not recorded which). The source is an adult woman who had mild COVID-19 (a few samples of this study predate the infection). Cell type and time point are not known.

The V call is TRBV3-1, the J call TRBJ1-5; TRBD1 matches at 9 bases. The germline V gene encodes CDR1 LGHDT and CDR2 YNNKEL (reference sequence). This CDR3 spans 15 amino acids. The V gene end was trimmed by 1 base and the J gene end by 2 bases; junction bases not matched to a gene: 0. CDR3 sequence reads: CASSQGTGGNQPQHF. CDR3 sequence (DNA): TGTGCCAGCAGCCAAGGGACAGGGGGCAATCAGCCCCAGCATTTT.

The chain employs TRBV18 and TRBJ1-2, with D unresolved. Deletions cut 1 base from V and 8 bases from J, with 17 bases between. The CDR3 is 15 residues long. CDR1 KGHSH and CDR2 LQKENI come from the germline V gene. The CDR3 loop is CASSPRNRAGDGYTF. In DNA form, the CDR3 reads TGTGCCAGCTCACCACGGAATAGGGCTGGAGACGGCTACACCTTC.

The chain uses TRBV18 and TRBJ2-7, with a tentative D call TRBD2 (6 bases). The CDR3 covers 14 residues. With 3 bases removed from V and 6 bases from J, the gap between germline ends came to 15 bases. The germline gives CDR1 KGHSH, CDR2 LQKENI. The chain's CDR3 is CASSPGLEWREQYF. CDR3 bases: TGTGCCAGCTCACCGGGACTCGAGTGGCGCGAGCAGTACTTC.

This clonotype was seen at least ten times. The CDR3 region has the DNA TGCAGTGCTACCCCAGCTCCCAACACCGGGGAGCTGTTTTTT. Encoded protein: CSATPAPNTGELFF. This rearrangement joins TRBV20-1 to TRBJ2-2, with D unresolved. Between the trimmed V and J ends, which lost 4 bases and 2 bases, there was a span of 11 bases. This CDR3 comprises 14 residues. Germline V gene sequence: CDR1 DFQATT, CDR2 SNEGSKA (reference sequence).

This clonotype was counted between two and nine times. One junction end does not reproduce the germline sequence, and a read error may be involved. The CDR3 DNA is TGTGCCACCAGCGGAGAGCCCCCGACAGGGTGGGCCTTTGAATCGAGCGGCTACACCTTC. Its protein product is CATSGEPPTGWAFESSGYTF. This chain uses TRBV15 with TRBJ1-2; 7 nucleotides agree with TRBD1. CDR1 is LNHNV and CDR2 is YYDKDF in the germline V gene (reference sequence). This CDR3 contains 20 residues.

This clonotype was detected only a few times. The CDR3 nucleotides read TGTGCCAGCAGCCGAGACCAGGGAGAAAAACTGTTTTTT. Its translation is CASSRDQGEKLFF. This sequence joins TRBV14 and TRBJ1-4; the D gene is possibly TRBD1 (5 bases). Trimming shortened V by 4 bases and J by 8 bases, and 11 bases separated the two germline ends. Germline-derived CDR1 and CDR2 are SGHDN and FVKESK. This CDR3 has 13 amino acids. The full variable domain, completed using reference TRBV14 and TRBJ1-4, is EAGVTQFPSHSVIEKGQTVTLRCDPISGHDNLYWYRRVMGKEIKFLLHFVKESKQDESGMPNNRFLAERTGGTYSTLKVQPAELEDSGVYFCASSRDQGEKLFFGSGTQLSVL.

For the CDR3, the DNA is TGCGCCAGCAGCCTGGACCCAGGGGGCTACGAGCAGTACTTC. It yields the protein CASSLDPGGYEQYF. The chain links TRBV5-1 to TRBJ2-7, with 7 bases lining up with TRBD1. Germline lookup yields CDR1 SGHRS and CDR2 YFSETQ. Trimming cost V 4 bases and J 3 bases; bases outside gene matches: 7. This CDR3 comprises 14 residues.

In its sample, this clonotype was seen many times. The chain employs TRBV12-3 or TRBV12-4 and TRBJ2-6, with 7 bases that match TRBD1. V dropped 6 bases and J dropped 2; count of bases not matched to a gene: 4. The CDR3 runs to 15 residues. CDR3 residues: CASRPTGAGANVLTF. The CDR3 bases are TGTGCCAGCAGGCCTACAGGGGCTGGGGCCAACGTCCTGACTTTC.

This clonotype has a handful of counts. V and J are TRBV7-2 and TRBJ1-5, with a tentative D call TRBD1 (5 bases). V was pared by 4 bases and J by 9 bases, with 10 bases between. The germline V gene has CDR1 SGHTA and CDR2 FQGNSA. The CDR3 totals 12 residues. The CDR3 loop reads CASSYGGGPQHF. CDR3 coding DNA: TGTGCCAGCAGCTACGGGGGAGGGCCCCAGCATTTT.

The chain employs TRBV2 and TRBJ1-1; TRBD1 might be the D (5 bases). Germline CDR1 is SNHLY and CDR2 is FYNNEI. The CDR3 has 15 residues. V was clipped by 8 bases and J by 0 bases, with 16 bases between them. The CDR3 protein is CASRRGAQMNTEAFF. CDR3 sequence (DNA): TGTGCCAGCCGGAGGGGAGCACAGATGAACACTGAAGCTTTCTTT. Combining the CDR3 with reference TRBV2 and TRBJ1-1 gives the whole variable domain EPEVTQTPSHQVTQMGQEVILRCVPISNHLYFYWYRQILGQKVEFLVSFYNNEISEKSEIFDDQFSVERPDGSNFTLKIRSTKLEDSAMYFCASRRGAQMNTEAFFGQGTRLTVV.

The table lists this clonotype with a few counts. The V and J genes are TRBV29-1 and TRBJ1-2, with unresolved D. The V end lost 5 bases, the J end lost 7 bases, and 14 bases lay between the germline ends. Germline V CDR1 and CDR2: SQVTM, ANQGSEA. This CDR3 contains 12 residues. CDR3 sequence: CSVSRQETGYTF. CDR3 bases: TGCAGCGTTTCCCGGCAGGAGACTGGCTACACCTTC.

This clonotype was counted a few times. The chain joins TRBV20-1 to TRBJ2-1; tentatively, D is TRBD1 or TRBD2 (5 bases each). Trimming cost V 4 bases and J 10 bases, with 20 bases left between them. This CDR3 contains 14 residues. CDR1 and CDR2 (germline): DFQATT, SNEGSKA (reference sequence). This chain's CDR3 is CSATPGPVPREQFF. As DNA, the CDR3 is TGCAGTGCTACACCGGGACCGGTACCCAGGGAGCAGTTCTTC.

Remarks on this clonotype: Because the CDR3's place on the DNA is in doubt, the DNA is left out and the CDR3 is given as listed by TCRdb. This rearrangement joins TRBV23-1 to TRBJ2-2; whether TRBD2, the table's D call, matches the DNA was not checked. Being an ORF, TRBV23-1 has a function that is uncertain. Ends included, the CDR3 has 19 residues. The CDR3 sequence is CASSPRLAGGMRTPGSCFF.

V and J are TRBV5-1 and TRBJ2-5; 11 positions match TRBD2. Trimming at V came to 4 bases and at J to 2 bases, leaving 7 bases not matched to a gene. Germline-derived CDR1 and CDR2 are SGHRS and YFSETQ. The CDR3 has 16 amino acids. The CDR3 loop is CASSRELAGVQETQYF. The CDR3 DNA reads TGCGCCAGCAGCCGAGAACTAGCGGGGGTGCAAGAGACCCAGTACTTC.

This rearrangement joins TRBV4-1 to TRBJ2-1, with TRBD2 matching 11 bases. This CDR3 has 15 amino acids. Trimming at V came to 4 bases and at J to 6 bases, leaving 5 bases not matched to a gene. CDR1 is MGHRA, CDR2 YSYEKL, per germline. In nucleotides, the CDR3 is TGCGCCAGCAGCCCTCTCGGACTAGCGGGCAATGAGCAGTTCTTC. This translates into CASSPLGLAGNEQFF.

This clonotype occurred a few times. The rearrangement uses TRBV6-2 or TRBV6-3 and TRBJ1-1; TRBD1 aligns across 8 bases. The CDR3 contains 14 residues. Germline values: CDR1 MNHEY, CDR2 SVGEGT. J gave up 5 bases and V 6 bases, and 8 bases lay outside the gene matches. CDR3 amino acids: CASSLQGGMTEAFF. CDR3 bases: TGTGCCAGCAGCCTACAGGGGGGGATGACTGAAGCTTTCTTT.

This chain uses TRBV14 with TRBJ2-2; D is perhaps TRBD1 or TRBD2 (5 bases each). V dropped 1 base and J dropped 4 bases, with 13 bases sitting between them. CDR1 and CDR2 (germline): SGHDN, FVKESK. The CDR3 contains 16 residues. The CDR3 nucleotides are TGTGCCAGCAGCCAAGCAGGGAGTCCTGCCACCGGGGAGCTGTTTTTT. Its protein is CASSQAGSPATGELFF.

This clonotype was found a few times. The rearrangement links TRBV9 to TRBJ2-7; 13 bases are shared with TRBD2. Trimming removed 4 bases from V and 6 bases from J; junction bases left unmatched: 4. CDR1 and CDR2 from the germline V gene are SGDLS and YYNGEE. The CDR3 totals 14 residues. The CDR3 region has the DNA TGTGCCAGCAGCACTAGCGGGGGGGCCTCCGAGCAGTACTTC. Its translation is CASSTSGGASEQYF.